These 17 T cell receptor beta chains share one sample of origin, sequenced in a study of CD8 T cells in Susac syndrome. RNA totalling about 0.5 to 1 ug underwent reverse transcription with random hexamers. TCRdb fed the immunoSEQ multiplex PCR reads into MiXCR, producing one record per CDR3 protein. The sample carries 150,000 to 200,000 distinct CDR3 sequences, more than 90% recorded once. Specimen: CD4+ T cells from PBMCs. These receptors all come from a human donor in good health.

This chain uses TRBV29-1 with TRBJ2-2; 10 bases agree with TRBD1. The trim removed 4 bases at V and 5 bases at J, leaving 10 bases unmatched. Germline assignment: CDR1 SQVTM and CDR2 ANQGSEA. The CDR3 runs to 16 residues. The CDR3 DNA is TGCAGCGTTGTCAACAGGGGGGACAGGGGAACCGGGGAGCTGTTTTTT. Amino acids: CSVVNRGDRGTGELFF.

The chain recombines TRBV20-1 with TRBJ1-2; D is unclear. Trimming pared 3 bases from V and 6 bases from J, leaving 17 bases between. Germline V gene data show CDR1 as DFQATT and CDR2 as SNEGSKA (reference sequence). CDR3 length: 14 residues. In nucleotides, the CDR3 is TGCAGTGCTAGGGACCCCGCGGGATTCAATGGCTACACCTTC. Amino acids: CSARDPAGFNGYTF.

This clonotype was seen only once. The CDR3 loop reads CASSYLGTVNGYTF. The CDR3 DNA reads as TGTGCCAGCAGTTACCTCGGGACAGTTAATGGCTACACCTTC. The V gene is TRBV6-5, the J gene TRBJ1-2; 7 nucleotides align to TRBD1. The length of the CDR3 is 14 residues. J gave up 6 bases and V 2 bases, and 6 bases lay outside the gene matches. Germline values: CDR1 MNHEY, CDR2 SVGAGI.

The genes are TRBV20-1 and TRBJ2-7; 8 bases fit TRBD1. There are 15 residues in the CDR3. Looked up from germline, CDR1 is DFQATT and CDR2 is SNEGSKA (reference sequence). J was trimmed by 4 bases and V by 8 bases; bases with no gene match: 16. The CDR3 sequence is CSPSTSGTGDYEQYF. In nucleotides, the CDR3 is TGCAGTCCATCCACTTCCGGGACAGGAGATTACGAGCAGTACTTC.

This clonotype has only one observation. V usage is TRBV30 and J usage is TRBJ1-2; D is unclear. Germline V gives CDR1 GTSNPN, CDR2 SVGIG (reference sequence). V dropped 0 bases and J dropped 2 bases, with 7 bases sitting between them. This CDR3 spans 13 amino acids. CDR3 protein: CAWSVDNNYGYTF. CDR3 in DNA: TGTGCCTGGAGTGTCGACAACAACTATGGCTACACCTTC.

The CDR3 DNA reads TGTGCCAGCAGCTTGGACGGGGTCCCCTACAATGAGCAGTTCTTC. It yields the protein CASSLDGVPYNEQFF. The gene calls are TRBV5-4 and TRBJ2-1; a possible D gene is TRBD2 (5 bases). Deletions cut 0 bases from V and 2 bases from J, with 9 bases between. Per germline, CDR1 SGHNT and CDR2 YYREEE (reference sequence). This CDR3 region has 15 residues.

CDR3 protein: CASSEGQGNEQYF. As DNA, the CDR3 is TGCGCCAGCAGCGAGGGACAGGGCAACGAGCAGTACTTC. The V call is TRBV5-1, the J call TRBJ2-7, with 9 bases aligning to TRBD1. V lost 4 bases, J lost 5 bases, and 4 bases stayed unmatched. Germline lookup yields CDR1 SGHRS and CDR2 YFSETQ. This CDR3 is 13 amino acids long. The variable domain in full, completed from reference TRBV5-1 and TRBJ2-7, reads KAGVTQTPRYLIKTRGQQVTLSCSPISGHRSVSWYQQTPGQGLQFLFEYFSETQRNKGNFPGRFSGRQFSNSRSEMNVSTLELGDSALYLCASSEGQGNEQYFGPGTRLTVT.

This chain connects TRBV6-6 to TRBJ2-7, with TRBD1 matching over 7 bases. Trimming cost V 6 bases and J 1 base; bases outside gene matches: 6. There are 14 residues in the CDR3. Germline CDR1 is MNHNY and CDR2 is SVGAGI (reference sequence). For the CDR3, the DNA is TGTGCCAGCAGACAACCGGGACAGTCCTACGAGCAGTACTTC. Residues: CASRQPGQSYEQYF.

V usage is TRBV5-7 and J usage is TRBJ2-1; 9 positions match TRBD2. TRBV5-7 is designated an ORF whose function remains uncertain. The trim removed 7 bases at V and 1 base at J, leaving 9 bases unmatched. This CDR3 has 16 amino acids. Here the CDR3 DNA reads TGTGCCAGCCCCGGCGGGGGGGTTGGATCCTACAATGAGCAGTTCTTC. Translating gives CASPGGGVGSYNEQFF.

The chain carries TRBV3-1 and TRBJ1-1; D is possibly TRBD1 (6 bases). V was trimmed by 0 bases and J by 4 bases, leaving 9 bases between them. CDR1 and CDR2 from the germline V gene are LGHDT and YNNKEL (reference sequence). This CDR3 contains 14 residues. The CDR3: CASSQEQGFTEAFF. The CDR3 region has the DNA TGTGCCAGCAGCCAAGAGCAGGGGTTCACTGAAGCTTTCTTT.

This chain connects TRBV30 to TRBJ1-6; D remains ambiguous. CDR3 length equals 14 residues. The V gene lost 0 bases and the J gene lost 7 bases, with 10 bases spanning the gap. Germline V gene sequence: CDR1 GTSNPN, CDR2 SVGIG (reference sequence). CDR3 sequence: CAWSVRSGNSPLHF. The DNA of the CDR3 is TGTGCCTGGAGTGTAAGGAGTGGGAATTCACCCCTCCACTTT.

V gene TRBV2 combines with J gene TRBJ2-1; TRBD1 or TRBD2 may be the D gene (5 bases each). This CDR3 is built from 13 residues. The V gene lost 7 bases and the J gene lost 1 base, with 8 bases spanning the gap. CDR1 and CDR2 from the germline V gene are SNHLY and FYNNEI. As DNA, the CDR3 is TGTGCCAGCATCAGGGAGTCCTACAATGAGCAGTTCTTC. It yields the protein CASIRESYNEQFF.

The gene calls are TRBV6-5 and TRBJ1-2, with D perhaps TRBD1 (5 bases). The CDR3 runs to 12 residues. Trimming cost V 8 bases and J 0 bases, with 7 bases left between them. Germline V gives CDR1 MNHEY, CDR2 SVGAGI. CDR3 region: CASPGANYGYTF. The CDR3 nucleotides read TGTGCCAGCCCGGGGGCTAACTATGGCTACACCTTC.

This sequence joins TRBV4-3 and TRBJ1-3; D uncertain. Germline values: CDR1 LGHNA, CDR2 YSLEER. The CDR3 is 17 amino acids. The V and J ends lost 0 bases and 3 bases respectively, with 15 bases between them. CDR3 nucleotides: TGCGCCAGCAGCCAAGATATGGTTCAGTCCTTTGGAAACACCATATATTTT. This encodes CASSQDMVQSFGNTIYF.

The CDR3 here is CASSSFTGNSNQPQHF. In DNA, the CDR3 is TGTGCCAGCAGTTCTTTCACAGGGAATAGCAATCAGCCCCAGCATTTT. The chain employs TRBV6-5 and TRBJ1-5, with D perhaps matching TRBD1 (6 bases). V lost 4 bases, J lost 0 bases, and 13 bases lay in between. The germline V gene encodes CDR1 MNHEY and CDR2 SVGAGI. CDR3 length: 16 amino acids.

The rearrangement links TRBV6-1 to TRBJ2-5; 8 nucleotides line up with TRBD2. CDR1 is MNHNS, CDR2 SASEGT, per germline. V lost 7 bases and J lost 5; bases outside the gene matches: 15. The CDR3 is 16 amino acids. CDR3 nucleotides: TGTGCCAGCACCTCCTCCCGGGGGGGCCTTGGGGAGACCCAGTACTTC. It codes for CASTSSRGGLGETQYF.

The chain combines TRBV25-1 with TRBJ2-1; D tentatively fits TRBD1 or TRBD2 (7 bases each). The V gene's germline CDR1 is MGHDK and CDR2 SYGVNS. The CDR3 has 15 amino acids. Trimming removed 0 bases at V and 16 bases at J, with 22 bases between. The CDR3 reads CASSEYGGETGRFFF. The CDR3 coding sequence is TGTGCCAGCAGTGAATATGGGGGGGAGACAGGGAGGTTTTTCTTC.